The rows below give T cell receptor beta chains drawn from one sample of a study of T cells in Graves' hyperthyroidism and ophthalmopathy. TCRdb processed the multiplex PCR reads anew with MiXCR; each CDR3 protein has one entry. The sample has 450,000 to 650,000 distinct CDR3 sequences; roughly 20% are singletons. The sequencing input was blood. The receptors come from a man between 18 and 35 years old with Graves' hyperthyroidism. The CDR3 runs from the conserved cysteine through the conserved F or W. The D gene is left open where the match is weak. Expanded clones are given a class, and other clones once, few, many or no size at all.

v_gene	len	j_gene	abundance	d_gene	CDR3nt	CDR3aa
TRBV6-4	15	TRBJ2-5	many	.	TGTGCCAGCAGTCAGACCTCACCCGGCCGGGAGACCCAGTACTTC	CASSQTSPGRETQYF
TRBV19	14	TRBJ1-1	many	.	TGTGCCAGTAGGCTAGGGGCCAGGGGCACTGAAGCTTTCTTT	CASRLGARGTEAFF
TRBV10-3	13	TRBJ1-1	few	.	TGTGCCATCAGCAGGGGAGGGTACGCTGAAGCTTTCTTT	CAISRGGYAEAFF
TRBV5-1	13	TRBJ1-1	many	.	TGTGCCAGCAGTCTGGGGGTGAACACTGAAGCTTTCTTT	CASSLGVNTEAFF
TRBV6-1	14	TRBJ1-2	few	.	TGTGCCAGCAGTCAGGCGATAGCTAACTATGGCTACACCTTC	CASSQAIANYGYTF
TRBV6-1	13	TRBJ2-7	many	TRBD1	TGTGCCAGCAGCCAGGGGGTGTCCTACGAGCAGTACTTC	CASSQGVSYEQYF
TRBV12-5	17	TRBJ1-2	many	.	TGTGCTAGTGGTCAGGGCGGTCTCTCTTACTATAGTTATGGCTACACCTTC	CASGQGGLSYYSYGYTF
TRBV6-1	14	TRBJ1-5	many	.	TGTGCCAGCAGGTCCCAGGGGTACAATCAGCCCCAGCATTTT	CASRSQGYNQPQHF
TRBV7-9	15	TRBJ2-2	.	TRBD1	TGTGCCAGCAGCTGGACAGGGGGCGGTTCCGGGGAGCTGTTTTTT	CASSWTGGGSGELFF
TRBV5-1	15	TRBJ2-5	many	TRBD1	TGCGCCAGCAGCACGACCTCCAGGGGGCAGGAGACCCAGTACTTC	CASSTTSRGQETQYF
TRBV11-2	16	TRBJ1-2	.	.	TGTGCCAGCAGCTCCCGGGAGAGTTCAGGGGTTGGTGGCTACACCTTC	CASSSRESSGVGGYTF
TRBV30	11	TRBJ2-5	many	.	TGTGCCTGTTCGACAGCACAAGATAAGTACTTC	CACSTAQDKYF
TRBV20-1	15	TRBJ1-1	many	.	TGCAGTGCTAGAGATGTGGTACAGGGTACCACTGAAGCTTTCTTT	CSARDVVQGTTEAFF
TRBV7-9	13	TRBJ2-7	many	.	TGTGCCAGCAGCTCGACTGTGGGGGACGAGCAGTACTTC	CASSSTVGDEQYF
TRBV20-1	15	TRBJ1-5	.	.	TGCAGTGCTAGACGCGCTGCAGGGGCCAATCAGCCCAAGCATTTT	CSARRAAGANQPKHF
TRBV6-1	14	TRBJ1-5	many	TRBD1	TGTGCCAGCAGAAAGACAGGGGCCAATCAGCCCCAGCATTTT	CASRKTGANQPQHF
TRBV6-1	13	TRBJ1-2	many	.	TGTGCCAGCGCCGTGGAGCAGGGTTTAGGCTACACCTTC	CASAVEQGLGYTF
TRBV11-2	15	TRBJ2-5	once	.	TGTGCCAGCAGCTTAGCGGACACGGAGGGTGAGACCCAGTACTTC	CASSLADTEGETQYF
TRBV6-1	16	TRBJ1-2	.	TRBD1	TGTGCCAGCAGTGAAGCAATGGGACAGGAGGTCTATGGCTACACCTTC	CASSEAMGQEVYGYTF
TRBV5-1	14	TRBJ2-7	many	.	TGCGCCAGCAGCCACCCGGACAGCATATACGAGCAGTACTTC	CASSHPDSIYEQYF
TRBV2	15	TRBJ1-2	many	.	TGTGCCAGCAGTTCCTTTATGGGACACTTCTATGGCTACACCTTC	CASSSFMGHFYGYTF
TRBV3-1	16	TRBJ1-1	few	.	TGTGCCAGCAGCCGAAAACAGGGAGGGGTGAACACTGAAGCTTTCTTT	CASSRKQGGVNTEAFF
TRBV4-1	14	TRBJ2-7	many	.	TGCGCCAGCAGCCAAGCAGTCCAGGCCTACGAGCAGTACTTC	CASSQAVQAYEQYF
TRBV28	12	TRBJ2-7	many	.	TGTGCCAGCTTGGGCCTTGGCTACGAGCAGTACTTC	CASLGLGYEQYF
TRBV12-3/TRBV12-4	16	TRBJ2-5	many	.	TGTGCCAGCAGTTTGGGCAGCCGCAGGGACCAAGAGACCCAGTACTTC	CASSLGSRRDQETQYF
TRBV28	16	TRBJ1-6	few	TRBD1	TGTGCCAGCAGTTTATCCCCGACAGGGGACAATTCACCCCTCCACTTT	CASSLSPTGDNSPLHF
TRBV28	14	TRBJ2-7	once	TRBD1	TGTGCCAGCAGTCCTCAGGGGGCCACCTACGAGCAGTACTTC	CASSPQGATYEQYF
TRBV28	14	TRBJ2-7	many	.	TGTGCCAGCAACCCAAGGGGGAAGGCCTACGAGCAGTACTTC	CASNPRGKAYEQYF
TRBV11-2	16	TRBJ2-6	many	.	TGTGCCAGCAGCTCTTGGGCCGCACGGGGGGCCAACGTCCTGACTTTC	CASSSWAARGANVLTF
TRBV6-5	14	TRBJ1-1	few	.	TGTGCCAGCAGTTACCTGAGCGGCAACACTGAAGCTTTCTTT	CASSYLSGNTEAFF
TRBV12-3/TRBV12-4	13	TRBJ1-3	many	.	TGTGCCAGCAGTTCAACGGCGGGAAACACCATATATTTT	CASSSTAGNTIYF
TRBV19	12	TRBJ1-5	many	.	TGTGCCAGTAGTATGGGTTATCAGCCCCAGCATTTT	CASSMGYQPQHF
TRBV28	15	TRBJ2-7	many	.	TGTGCCAGCAGTTTAAGGGGGGGCCAAAACAGCGAGCAGTACTTC	CASSLRGGQNSEQYF
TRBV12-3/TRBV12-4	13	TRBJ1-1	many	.	TGTGCCAGCAGTCTCGCAAATGGGCCTGAAGCTTTCTTT	CASSLANGPEAFF
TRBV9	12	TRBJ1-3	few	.	TGTGCCAGCAGCCCCAACAGAAACACCATATATTTT	CASSPNRNTIYF
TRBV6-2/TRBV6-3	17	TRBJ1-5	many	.	TGTGCCAGCAGTTACTCGAGGAAGCTAGGGGGAAATCAGCCCCAGCATTTT	CASSYSRKLGGNQPQHF
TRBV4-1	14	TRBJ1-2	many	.	TGCGCCAGCAGCCAAGATGACAGGTCGGGAGGCTACACCTTC	CASSQDDRSGGYTF
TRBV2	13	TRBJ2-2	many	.	TGTGCCAGCAGTGGAGGACCCACCGGGGAGCTGTTTTTT	CASSGGPTGELFF
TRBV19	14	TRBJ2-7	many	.	TGTGCCAGTAGTATAACGGCACCGTGGAGCGAGCAGTACTTC	CASSITAPWSEQYF
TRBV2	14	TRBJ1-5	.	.	TGTGCCAGCAGTGCCCAGATTAGCAATCAGCCCCAGCATTTT	CASSAQISNQPQHF
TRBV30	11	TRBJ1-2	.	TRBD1	TGTGCCTGGAGGACAGGGCTCGGCTACACCTTC	CAWRTGLGYTF